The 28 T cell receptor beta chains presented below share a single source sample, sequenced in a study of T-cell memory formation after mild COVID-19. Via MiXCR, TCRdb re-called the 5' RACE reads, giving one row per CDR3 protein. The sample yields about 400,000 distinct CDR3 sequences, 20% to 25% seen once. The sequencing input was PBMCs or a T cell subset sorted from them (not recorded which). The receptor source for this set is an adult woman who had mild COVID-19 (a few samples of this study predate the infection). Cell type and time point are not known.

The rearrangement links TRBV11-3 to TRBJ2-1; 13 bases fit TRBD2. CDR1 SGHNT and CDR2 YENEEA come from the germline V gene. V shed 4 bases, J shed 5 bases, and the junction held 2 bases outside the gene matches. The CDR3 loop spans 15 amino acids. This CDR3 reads CASSWTSGGNNEQFF. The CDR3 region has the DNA TGTGCCAGCAGCTGGACTAGCGGGGGTAACAATGAGCAGTTCTTC.

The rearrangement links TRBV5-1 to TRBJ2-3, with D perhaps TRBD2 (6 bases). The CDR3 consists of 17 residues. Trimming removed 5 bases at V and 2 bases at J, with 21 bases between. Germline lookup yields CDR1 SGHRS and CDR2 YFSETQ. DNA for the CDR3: TGCGCCAGCAGTCGGTTCGCGGGGCTTGAAAACACAGATACGCAGTATTTT. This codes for CASSRFAGLENTDTQYF.

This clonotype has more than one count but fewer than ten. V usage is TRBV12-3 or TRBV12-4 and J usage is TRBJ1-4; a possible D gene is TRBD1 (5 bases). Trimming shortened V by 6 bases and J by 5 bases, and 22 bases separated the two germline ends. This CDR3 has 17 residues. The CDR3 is CASSRRGGFSVNEKLFF. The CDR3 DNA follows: TGTGCCAGCAGCCGACGGGGGGGGTTTTCCGTAAATGAAAAACTGTTTTTT.

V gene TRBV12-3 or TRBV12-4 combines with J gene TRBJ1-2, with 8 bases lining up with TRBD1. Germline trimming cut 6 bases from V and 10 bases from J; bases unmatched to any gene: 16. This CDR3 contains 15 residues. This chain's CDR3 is CASSRGAGQGMAYTF. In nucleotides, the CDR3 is TGTGCCAGCAGCCGAGGCGCCGGACAGGGTATGGCCTACACCTTC.

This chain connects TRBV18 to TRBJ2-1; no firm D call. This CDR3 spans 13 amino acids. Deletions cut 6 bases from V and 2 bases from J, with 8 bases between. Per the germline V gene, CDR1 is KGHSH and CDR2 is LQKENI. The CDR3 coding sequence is TGTGCCAGCTCCGTCGCGGCCTACAATGAGCAGTTCTTC. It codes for CASSVAAYNEQFF. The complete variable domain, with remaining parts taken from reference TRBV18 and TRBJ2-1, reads NAGVMQNPRHLVRRRGQEARLRCSPMKGHSHVYWYRQLPEEGLKFMVYLQKENIIDESGMPKERFSAEFPKEGPSILRIQQVVRGDSAAYFCASSVAAYNEQFFGPGTRLTVL.

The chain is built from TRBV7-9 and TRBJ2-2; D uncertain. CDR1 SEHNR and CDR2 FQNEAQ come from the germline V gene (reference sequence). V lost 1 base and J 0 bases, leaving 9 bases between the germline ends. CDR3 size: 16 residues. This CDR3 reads CASSLGRTANTGELFF. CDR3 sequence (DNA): TGTGCCAGCAGCTTAGGACGGACCGCGAACACCGGGGAGCTGTTTTTT.

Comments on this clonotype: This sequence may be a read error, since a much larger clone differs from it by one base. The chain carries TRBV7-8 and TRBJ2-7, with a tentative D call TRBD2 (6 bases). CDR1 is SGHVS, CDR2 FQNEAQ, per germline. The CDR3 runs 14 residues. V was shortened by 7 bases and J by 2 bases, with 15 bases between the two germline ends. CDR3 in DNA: TGTGCCAGCACGCCTATAGCGGTAGCCTACGAGCAGTACTTC. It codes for CASTPIAVAYEQYF.

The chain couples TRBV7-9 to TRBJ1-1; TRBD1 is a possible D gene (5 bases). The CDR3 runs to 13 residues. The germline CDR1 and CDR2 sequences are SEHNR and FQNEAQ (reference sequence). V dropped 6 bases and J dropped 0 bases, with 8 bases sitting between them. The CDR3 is CASRVGLNTEAFF. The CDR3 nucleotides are TGTGCCAGCAGAGTGGGACTGAACACTGAAGCTTTCTTT.

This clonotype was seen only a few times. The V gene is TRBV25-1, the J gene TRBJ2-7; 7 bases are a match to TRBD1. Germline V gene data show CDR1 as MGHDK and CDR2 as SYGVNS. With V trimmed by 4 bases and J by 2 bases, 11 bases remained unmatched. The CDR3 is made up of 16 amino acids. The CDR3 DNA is TGTGCCAGCAGTGGGGGGTACGGCAGGGGGACCTACGAGCAGTACTTC. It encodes CASSGGYGRGTYEQYF.

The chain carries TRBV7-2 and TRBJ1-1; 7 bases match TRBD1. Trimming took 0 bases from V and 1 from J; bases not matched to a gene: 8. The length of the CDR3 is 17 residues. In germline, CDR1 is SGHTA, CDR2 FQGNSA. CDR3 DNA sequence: TGTGCCAGCAGCTTAGCGCTTGAAAGGGGGCGGAACACTGAAGCTTTCTTT. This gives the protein CASSLALERGRNTEAFF.

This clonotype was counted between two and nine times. CDR3 protein: CAIRGGETQYF. As DNA, the CDR3 is TGTGCCATCAGGGGCGGGGAGACCCAGTACTTC. The genes are TRBV10-3 and TRBJ2-5; D may be TRBD2 (5 bases). V gave up 6 bases and J gave up 5 bases, with 7 bases separating them. Germline CDR1 ENHRY, CDR2 SYGVKD. The CDR3 has 11 amino acids.

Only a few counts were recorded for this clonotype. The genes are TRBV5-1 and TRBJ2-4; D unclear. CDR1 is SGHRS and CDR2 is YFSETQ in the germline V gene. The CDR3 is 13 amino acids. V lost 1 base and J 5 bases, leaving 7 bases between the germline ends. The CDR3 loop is CASSLSSENIQYF. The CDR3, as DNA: TGCGCCAGCAGCTTGAGCAGCGAAAACATTCAGTACTTC.

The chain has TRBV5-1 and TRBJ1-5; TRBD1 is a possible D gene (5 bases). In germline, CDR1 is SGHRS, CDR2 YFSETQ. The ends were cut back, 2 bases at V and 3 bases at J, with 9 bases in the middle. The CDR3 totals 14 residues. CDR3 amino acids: CASSFDSYNQPQHF. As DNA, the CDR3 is TGCGCCAGCAGCTTCGACAGCTACAATCAGCCCCAGCATTTT.

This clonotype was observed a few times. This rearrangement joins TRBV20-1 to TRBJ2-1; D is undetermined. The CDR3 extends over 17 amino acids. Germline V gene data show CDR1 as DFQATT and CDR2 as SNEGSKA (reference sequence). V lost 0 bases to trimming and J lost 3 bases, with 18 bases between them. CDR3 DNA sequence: TGCAGTGCTAGAGAGACTCCCCGGTCAAGGGTCTACAATGAGCAGTTCTTC. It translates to CSARETPRSRVYNEQFF.

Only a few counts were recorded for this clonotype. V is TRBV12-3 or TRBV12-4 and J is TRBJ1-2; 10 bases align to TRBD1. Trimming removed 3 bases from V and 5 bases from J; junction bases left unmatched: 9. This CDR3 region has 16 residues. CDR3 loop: CASSLETGGAIYGYTF. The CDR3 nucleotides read TGTGCCAGCAGTTTGGAGACAGGGGGCGCAATATATGGCTACACCTTC.

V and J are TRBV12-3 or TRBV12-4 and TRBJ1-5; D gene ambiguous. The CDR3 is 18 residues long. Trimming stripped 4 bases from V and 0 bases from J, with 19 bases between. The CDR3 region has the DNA TGTGCCAGCAGTTCAGTGGCCCAGGTTGGGGATAGCAATCAGCCCCAGCATTTT. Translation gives CASSSVAQVGDSNQPQHF.

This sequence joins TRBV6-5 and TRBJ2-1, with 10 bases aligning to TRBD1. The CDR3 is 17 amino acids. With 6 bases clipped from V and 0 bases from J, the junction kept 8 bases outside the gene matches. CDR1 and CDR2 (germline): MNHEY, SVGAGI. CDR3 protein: CASSYRQGAVSYNEQFF. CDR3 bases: TGTGCCAGCAGCTACAGACAGGGGGCTGTCTCCTACAATGAGCAGTTCTTC.

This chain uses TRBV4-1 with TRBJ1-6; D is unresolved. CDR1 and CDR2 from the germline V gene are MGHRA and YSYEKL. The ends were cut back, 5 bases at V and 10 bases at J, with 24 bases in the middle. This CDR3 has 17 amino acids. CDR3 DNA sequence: TGCGCCAGCAGCAGTTCAACGTCTCGAGGGCCGGGATCACCCCTCCACTTT. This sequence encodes CASSSSTSRGPGSPLHF.

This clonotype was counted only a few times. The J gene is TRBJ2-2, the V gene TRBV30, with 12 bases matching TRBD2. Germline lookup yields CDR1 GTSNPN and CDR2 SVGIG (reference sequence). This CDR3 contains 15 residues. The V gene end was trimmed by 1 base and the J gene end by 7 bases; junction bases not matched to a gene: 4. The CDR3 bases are TGTGCCTGGAGTGCAACTAGCGGGAGGTTCGGGGAGCTGTTTTTT. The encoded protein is CAWSATSGRFGELFF. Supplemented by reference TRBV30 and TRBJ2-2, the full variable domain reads SQTIHQWPATLVQPVGSPLSLECTVEGTSNPNLYWYRQAAGRGLQLLFYSVGIGQISSEVPQNLSASRPQDRQFILSSKKLLLSDSGFYLCAWSATSGRFGELFFGEGSRLTVL.

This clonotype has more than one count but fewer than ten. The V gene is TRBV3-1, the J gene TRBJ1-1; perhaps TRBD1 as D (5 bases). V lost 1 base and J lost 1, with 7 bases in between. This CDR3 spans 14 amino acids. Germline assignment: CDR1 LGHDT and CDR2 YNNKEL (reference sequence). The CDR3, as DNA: TGTGCCAGCAGCCAAGGGGGACGGAACACTGAAGCTTTCTTT. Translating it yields CASSQGGRNTEAFF.

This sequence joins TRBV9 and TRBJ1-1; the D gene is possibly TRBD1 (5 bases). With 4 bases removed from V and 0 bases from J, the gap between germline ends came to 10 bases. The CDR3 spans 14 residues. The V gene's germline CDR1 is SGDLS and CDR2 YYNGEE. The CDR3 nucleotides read TGTGCCAGCAGCCCTAGACAGATGAACACTGAAGCTTTCTTT. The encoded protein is CASSPRQMNTEAFF. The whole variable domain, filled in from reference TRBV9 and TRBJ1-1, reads DSGVTQTPKHLITATGQRVTLRCSPRSGDLSVYWYQQSLDQGLQFLIQYYNGEERAKGNILERFSAQQFPDLHSELNLSSLELGDSALYFCASSPRQMNTEAFFGQGTRLTVV.

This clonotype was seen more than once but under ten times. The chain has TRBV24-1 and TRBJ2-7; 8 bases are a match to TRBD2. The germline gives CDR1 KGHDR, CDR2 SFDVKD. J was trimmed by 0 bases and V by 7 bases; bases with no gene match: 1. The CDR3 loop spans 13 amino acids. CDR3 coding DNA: TGTGCCACCAGCCGGGGGGGCTCCTACGAGCAGTACTTC. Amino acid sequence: CATSRGGSYEQYF.

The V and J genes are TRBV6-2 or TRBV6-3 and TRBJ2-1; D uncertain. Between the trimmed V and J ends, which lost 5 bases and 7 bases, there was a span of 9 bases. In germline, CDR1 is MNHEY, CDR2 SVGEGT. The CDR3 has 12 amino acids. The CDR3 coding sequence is TGTGCCAGCAGTAAGAATGCGAATGAGCAGTTCTTC. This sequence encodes CASSKNANEQFF.

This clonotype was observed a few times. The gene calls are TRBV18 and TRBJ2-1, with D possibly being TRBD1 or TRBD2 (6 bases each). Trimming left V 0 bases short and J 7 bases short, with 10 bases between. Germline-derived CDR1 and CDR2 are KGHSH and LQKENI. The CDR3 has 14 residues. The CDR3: CASSPPGAGNEQFF. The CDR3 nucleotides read TGTGCCAGCTCACCACCGGGGGCGGGGAATGAGCAGTTCTTC. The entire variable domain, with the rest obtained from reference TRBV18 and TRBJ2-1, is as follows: NAGVMQNPRHLVRRRGQEARLRCSPMKGHSHVYWYRQLPEEGLKFMVYLQKENIIDESGMPKERFSAEFPKEGPSILRIQQVVRGDSAAYFCASSPPGAGNEQFFGPGTRLTVL.

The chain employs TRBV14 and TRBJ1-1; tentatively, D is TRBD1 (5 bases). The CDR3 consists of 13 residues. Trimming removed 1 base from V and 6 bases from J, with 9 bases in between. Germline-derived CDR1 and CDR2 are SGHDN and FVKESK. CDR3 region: CASSQGGEAEAFF. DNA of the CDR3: TGTGCCAGCAGCCAAGGAGGGGAGGCTGAAGCTTTCTTT.

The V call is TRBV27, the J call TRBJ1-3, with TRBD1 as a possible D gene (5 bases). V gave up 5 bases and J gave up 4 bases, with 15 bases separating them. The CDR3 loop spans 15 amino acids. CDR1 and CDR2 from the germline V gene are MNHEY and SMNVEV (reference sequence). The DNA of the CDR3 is TGTGCCAGCAGTCAAAGTATGGGGGTCGGAAACACCATATATTTT. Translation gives CASSQSMGVGNTIYF.

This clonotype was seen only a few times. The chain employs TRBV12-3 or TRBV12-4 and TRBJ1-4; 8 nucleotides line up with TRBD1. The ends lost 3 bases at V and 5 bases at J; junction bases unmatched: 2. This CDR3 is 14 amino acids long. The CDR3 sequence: CASSFRGPNEKLFF. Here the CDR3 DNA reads TGTGCCAGCAGTTTCAGGGGGCCCAATGAAAAACTGTTTTTT.

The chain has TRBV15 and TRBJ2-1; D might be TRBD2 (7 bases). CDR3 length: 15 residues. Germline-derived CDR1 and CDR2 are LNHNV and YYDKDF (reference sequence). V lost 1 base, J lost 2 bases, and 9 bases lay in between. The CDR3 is CATSRGGGAYNEQFF. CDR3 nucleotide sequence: TGTGCCACCAGCAGAGGAGGGGGGGCCTACAATGAGCAGTTCTTC.